The 5 T cell receptor beta chains below all came from one sample that was sequenced in a study of T cells after yellow fever vaccination. TCRdb reprocessed the 5' RACE reads via MiXCR and lists one record per CDR3 protein. The sample holds 120,000 or so distinct CDR3 sequences, about 8.2% seen once. Specimen: CD8+ T cells sorted from PBMCs, collected on the day of the yellow fever booster vaccination. These receptors were obtained from a man aged 18 to 30 who received the YFV17D yellow fever vaccine.

The chain combines TRBV29-1 with TRBJ2-7, with D possibly TRBD1 on 6 matching bases. Germline V gene lookup returns CDR1 SQVTM and CDR2 ANQGSEA. V lost 4 bases to trimming and J lost 2 bases, with 12 bases between them. The CDR3 is 13 residues long. The CDR3 DNA reads as TGCAGCGTTGCCGGGACAAGCCCCTACGAGCAGTACGTC. The encoded protein is CSVAGTSPYEQYV.

The V call is TRBV5-1, the J call TRBJ2-3, with D tentatively TRBD1 (6 bases). CDR1 is SGHRS, CDR2 YFSETQ, per germline. The ends were cut back, 2 bases at V and 3 bases at J, with 13 bases in the middle. The CDR3 has 15 amino acids. The CDR3, as DNA: TGCGCCAGCAGCTTAGAGGGGGTGAATACAGATACGCAGTATTTT. This gives the protein CASSLEGVNTDTQYF. The complete variable domain, with remaining parts taken from reference TRBV5-1 and TRBJ2-3, reads KAGVTQTPRYLIKTRGQQVTLSCSPISGHRSVSWYQQTPGQGLQFLFEYFSETQRNKGNFPGRFSGRQFSNSRSEMNVSTLELGDSALYLCASSLEGVNTDTQYFGPGTRLTVL.

The rearrangement links TRBV7-9 to TRBJ2-5, with 8 bases aligning to TRBD1. Germline V gene sequence: CDR1 SEHNR, CDR2 FQNEAQ (reference sequence). The length of the CDR3 is 16 residues. J was trimmed by 3 bases and V by 5 bases; bases with no gene match: 11. CDR3 loop: CASSLITGGQEETQYF. In DNA form, the CDR3 reads TGTGCCAGCAGCCTTATTACAGGGGGGCAAGAAGAGACCCAGTACTTC.

This clonotype was seen a handful of times. The rearrangement uses TRBV6-6 and TRBJ1-3, with D perhaps TRBD1 (5 bases). Looked up from germline, CDR1 is MNHNY and CDR2 is SVGAGI (reference sequence). V was shortened by 6 bases and J by 0 bases, with 9 bases between the two germline ends. The CDR3 is made up of 14 amino acids. Here the CDR3 reads CASSTTDSGNTIYF. CDR3 nucleotides: TGTGCCAGCAGCACGACAGACTCTGGAAACACCATATATTTT.

Only a few counts were recorded for this clonotype. J is TRBJ1-4 and V is TRBV7-2; D call uncertain. V dropped 2 bases and J dropped 7 bases, with 8 bases sitting between them. Per the germline V gene, CDR1 is SGHTA and CDR2 is FQGNSA. This CDR3 contains 13 residues. The CDR3: CASSLTLGEKLFF. The CDR3 DNA reads as TGTGCCAGCAGCTTAACGCTTGGTGAAAAACTGTTTTTT.